The 24 T cell receptor beta chains reported below all come from one sample, sequenced in a study of T cells after yellow fever vaccination. MiXCR was run by TCRdb on the 5' RACE reads, yielding one entry per CDR3 protein. The top ten clones hold 30% to 45% of a sample with roughly 63,000 distinct CDR3 sequences, 6.5% to 9% of them seen once. The sequenced sample was CD8+ T cells sorted from PBMCs, obtained 15 days after the yellow fever booster vaccination. The receptor set was obtained from a man aged 25 to 40 who received the YFV17D yellow fever vaccine.

The chain links TRBV4-2 to TRBJ2-5; the D is unclear. V was pared by 0 bases and J by 8 bases, with 16 bases between. This CDR3 comprises 15 residues. Germline V CDR1 and CDR2: LGHNA, YNFKEQ. Here the CDR3 reads CASSQEPGGVITQYF. In DNA form, the CDR3 reads TGTGCCAGCAGCCAAGAGCCCGGTGGGGTAATCACCCAGTACTTC.

This clonotype was detected many times. The rearrangement uses TRBV6-5 and TRBJ2-7, with 9 bases lining up with TRBD2. The CDR3 sequence is 15 residues long. CDR1 MNHEY and CDR2 SVGAGI come from the germline V gene. V was pared by 6 bases and J by 0 bases, with 6 bases of the junction left unmatched. CDR3 nucleotides: TGTGCCAGCAGGACCCGGACTAGCGTCTCCTACGAGCAGTACTTC. Translated: CASRTRTSVSYEQYF.

This clonotype was recorded a few times. V usage is TRBV7-2 and J usage is TRBJ2-7, with D unresolved. The germline CDR1 and CDR2 sequences are SGHTA and FQGNSA. Deletions cut 0 bases from V and 5 bases from J, with 8 bases between. The CDR3 has 13 residues. The CDR3 spells CASSLAIGNEQYF. In DNA form, the CDR3 reads TGTGCCAGCAGCTTAGCGATTGGCAACGAGCAGTACTTC. The full variable domain, in which reference TRBV7-2 and TRBJ2-7 provide the parts outside the CDR3, is GAGVSQSPSNKVTEKGKDVELRCDPISGHTALYWYRQSLGQGLEFLIYFQGNSAPDKSGLPSDRFSAERTGGSVSTLTIQRTQQEDSAVYLCASSLAIGNEQYFGPGTRLTVT.

This clonotype was seen at least ten times. The chain uses TRBV20-1 and TRBJ1-1; D unresolved. The germline CDR1 and CDR2 sequences are DFQATT and SNEGSKA (reference sequence). Trimming left V 3 bases short and J 8 bases short, with 7 bases between. This CDR3 contains 10 residues. CDR3 nucleotide sequence: TGCAGTGCTAGGGACCTCGAAGCTTTCTTT. Protein product: CSARDLEAFF.

This clonotype was detected ten times or more. The V and J genes are TRBV4-3 and TRBJ2-3; TRBD2 agrees at 9 bases. V shed 0 bases and J 4 bases; nucleotides not matched to a gene: 8. The CDR3 runs to 17 residues. The V gene's germline CDR1 is LGHNA and CDR2 YSLEER. In DNA, the CDR3 is TGCGCCAGCAGCCAAGATCCGGCGGGAGGGCCCTCAGATACGCAGTATTTT. Protein product: CASSQDPAGGPSDTQYF.

This clonotype was found many times. The rearrangement links TRBV27 to TRBJ2-7; TRBD2 is a possible D gene (8 bases). The CDR3 is made up of 14 amino acids. CDR1 and CDR2 from the germline V gene are MNHEY and SMNVEV (reference sequence). Trimming removed 4 bases from V and 8 bases from J, with 18 bases in between. The CDR3 spells CASSSGGTSNQQYF. Here the CDR3 DNA reads TGTGCCAGCAGTTCAGGGGGGACTAGTAATCAGCAGTACTTC.

This clonotype was counted ten times or more. The CDR3 is CASSYSPRGYTF. The CDR3 nucleotides are TGTGCCAGCAGTTACTCCCCCCGAGGCTACACCTTC. The chain combines TRBV6-6 with TRBJ1-2; unclear D gene. The germline V gene has CDR1 MNHNY and CDR2 SVGAGI (reference sequence). The CDR3 spans 12 residues. V dropped 0 bases and J dropped 8 bases, with 7 bases sitting between them.

This clonotype was detected many times. The gene calls are TRBV6-1 and TRBJ2-1, with 7 bases fitting TRBD2. This CDR3 is built from 15 residues. The ends lost 5 bases at V and 5 bases at J; junction bases unmatched: 9. Germline V gene sequence: CDR1 MNHNS, CDR2 SASEGT. The CDR3 here is CASSPMGGSDNEQFF. CDR3 bases: TGTGCCAGCAGTCCGATGGGAGGGAGCGACAATGAGCAGTTCTTC.

This clonotype was observed many times. The chain recombines TRBV11-2 with TRBJ2-1; possibly TRBD1 or TRBD2 for D (5 bases each). Per the germline V gene, CDR1 is SGHAT and CDR2 is FQNNGV. Trimming stripped 4 bases from V and 5 bases from J, with 12 bases between. There are 14 residues in the CDR3. CDR3 nucleotide sequence: TGTGCCAGCAGCTCGTGGGACGGAAACAATGAGCAGTTCTTC. It codes for CASSSWDGNNEQFF.

This clonotype was counted a few times. The rearrangement links TRBV3-1 to TRBJ2-3; 9 bases fit TRBD2. This CDR3 comprises 14 residues. The germline V gene has CDR1 LGHDT and CDR2 YNNKEL (reference sequence). With 5 bases clipped from V and 8 bases from J, the junction kept 8 bases outside the gene matches. The CDR3 protein is CASSLAGVTPTQYF. CDR3 DNA: TGTGCCAGCAGCTTAGCGGGGGTTACTCCTACGCAGTATTTT.

This clonotype came up many times. This sequence joins TRBV24-1 and TRBJ2-1, with 9 bases lining up with TRBD2. The CDR3 covers 14 residues. Unmatched junction bases numbered 8, after V lost 8 bases and J lost 7 bases. Germline CDR1 is KGHDR and CDR2 is SFDVKD. CDR3 amino acids: CATTASGRLNEQFF. The CDR3 DNA follows: TGTGCCACCACAGCAAGCGGGAGGTTAAATGAGCAGTTCTTC.

In its sample, this clonotype was seen many times. The rearrangement joins TRBV7-9 to TRBJ2-4; no definite D call. V was trimmed by 1 base and J by 2 bases, leaving 6 bases between them. The CDR3 spans 14 residues. CDR1 and CDR2 (germline): SEHNR, FQNEAQ (reference sequence). The CDR3 loop reads CASSLGGSKNIQYF. In nucleotides, the CDR3 is TGTGCCAGCAGCTTAGGGGGTTCCAAAAACATTCAGTACTTC.

This clonotype was counted many times. The CDR3 bases are TGTGCCAGCGGGACGGAACCTCCCGCCGTATACGAGCAGTACTTC. This encodes CASGTEPPAVYEQYF. The chain joins TRBV2 to TRBJ2-7, with D perhaps matching TRBD1 or TRBD2 (5 bases each). The CDR3 is made up of 15 amino acids. Trimming stripped 8 bases from V and 4 bases from J, with 21 bases between. Germline CDR1 reads SNHLY; CDR2 reads FYNNEI.

In its sample, this clonotype was seen many times. The chain has TRBV4-3 and TRBJ2-7; D tentatively fits TRBD1 or TRBD2 (6 bases each). Germline V gene lookup returns CDR1 LGHNA and CDR2 YSLEER. V was pared by 4 bases and J by 3 bases, with 10 bases between. This CDR3 has 13 amino acids. In DNA form, the CDR3 reads TGCGCCAGCAGCCCCGAGGGGGGCTACGAGCAGTACTTC. Encoded protein: CASSPEGGYEQYF.

In its sample, this clonotype was seen many times. CDR3 region: CASGRGALNTEAFF. The CDR3 nucleotides read TGTGCCAGCGGGCGGGGGGCTCTGAACACTGAAGCTTTCTTT. The V gene is TRBV27, the J gene TRBJ1-1, with D perhaps TRBD1 (6 bases). This CDR3 is built from 14 residues. Germline V gene sequence: CDR1 MNHEY, CDR2 SMNVEV (reference sequence). V was trimmed by 8 bases and J by 0 bases, leaving 13 bases between them.

In its sample, this clonotype was seen many times. The chain carries TRBV10-2 and TRBJ2-7, with D maybe TRBD1 (6 bases). V was trimmed by 8 bases and J by 6 bases, leaving 23 bases between them. Germline values: CDR1 WSHSY, CDR2 SAAADI. This CDR3 has 15 residues. The CDR3 sequence is CASEAIEGVMGEQYF. CDR3 bases: TGCGCCAGCGAAGCGATCGAGGGGGTAATGGGCGAGCAGTACTTC.

This clonotype was recorded at least ten times. The CDR3 nucleotides read TGTGCCAGTAGTAGGCTTCTGGGGGATGGGGCCAACGTCCTGACTTTC. Translation: CASSRLLGDGANVLTF. The V and J genes are TRBV19 and TRBJ2-6, with D possibly called TRBD1 or TRBD2 (5 bases each). V was clipped by 4 bases and J by 3 bases, with 13 bases between them. The germline V gene has CDR1 LNHDA and CDR2 SQIVND (reference sequence). This CDR3 spans 16 amino acids.

This clonotype was recorded many times. The J gene is TRBJ2-2, the V gene TRBV28; D not resolved. The CDR3 totals 16 residues. The germline V gene has CDR1 MDHEN and CDR2 SYDVKM. The V end was cut by 4 bases, the J end by 1 base, with 13 bases between. The CDR3 DNA follows: TGTGCCAGCAGTTCTCTCCTTAAGATGAACACCGGGGAGCTGTTTTTT. This gives the protein CASSSLLKMNTGELFF. The variable domain in full, completed from reference TRBV28 and TRBJ2-2, reads DVKVTQSSRYLVKRTGEKVFLECVQDMDHENMFWYRQDPGLGLRLIYFSYDVKMKEKGDIPEGYSVSREKKERFSLILESASTNQTSMYLCASSSLLKMNTGELFFGEGSRLTVL.

The chain is built from TRBV14 and TRBJ2-2; no definite D call. Germline CDR1 is SGHDN and CDR2 is FVKESK. The V gene lost 1 base and the J gene lost 4 bases, with 7 bases spanning the gap. The length of the CDR3 is 14 residues. This CDR3 reads CASSQVSATGELFF. The CDR3 DNA follows: TGTGCCAGCAGCCAAGTCAGCGCCACCGGGGAGCTGTTTTTT.

This sequence joins TRBV7-9 and TRBJ2-1, with TRBD1 matching 11 bases. The CDR3 is made up of 15 amino acids. The V segment lost 5 bases and the J segment 8 bases; nucleotides outside the gene matches: 8. In germline, CDR1 is SEHNR, CDR2 FQNEAQ (reference sequence). CDR3 nucleotide sequence: TGTGCCAGCAGCCAGCCGGGACAGGGGGGGTATGAGCAGTTCTTC. Its protein is CASSQPGQGGYEQFF.

At least ten counts were recorded for this clonotype. The rearrangement links TRBV7-9 to TRBJ1-4; TRBD1 agrees at 9 bases. The germline CDR1 and CDR2 sequences are SEHNR and FQNEAQ (reference sequence). The CDR3 is made up of 14 amino acids. V shed 5 bases and J 6 bases; nucleotides not matched to a gene: 4. The CDR3 region has the DNA TGTGCCAGCAGCACCCGGGACAGGGATGAAAAACTGTTTTTT. It codes for CASSTRDRDEKLFF.

The sample holds many counts of this clonotype. J is TRBJ2-5 and V is TRBV29-1; D possibly matches TRBD1 or TRBD2 (5 bases each). Germline V CDR1 and CDR2: SQVTM, ANQGSEA. This CDR3 comprises 15 residues. Trimming shortened V by 4 bases and J by 7 bases, and 22 bases separated the two germline ends. CDR3 region: CSVGGFGQGEGTQYF. CDR3 DNA sequence: TGCAGCGTTGGAGGGTTCGGGCAGGGCGAAGGGACCCAGTACTTC.

The sample holds many counts of this clonotype. The chain uses TRBV11-2 and TRBJ1-4, with unresolved D. V lost 0 bases and J 7 bases, leaving 9 bases between the germline ends. Germline assignment: CDR1 SGHAT and CDR2 FQNNGV. This CDR3 is built from 14 residues. CDR3 loop: CASSLDAWVEKLFF. The CDR3 DNA sequence: TGTGCCAGCAGCTTAGACGCATGGGTTGAAAAACTGTTTTTT.

This clonotype has at least ten counts. The chain links TRBV11-3 to TRBJ2-1, with 10 bases fitting TRBD2. This CDR3 comprises 17 residues. The germline V gene has CDR1 SGHNT and CDR2 YENEEA. The V gene end was trimmed by 5 bases and the J gene end by 2 bases; junction bases not matched to a gene: 9. CDR3 sequence: CASSPRTSGPAYNEQFF. In DNA, the CDR3 is TGTGCCAGCAGCCCCCGGACTAGCGGACCGGCCTACAATGAGCAGTTCTTC.